This passage covers 19 T cell receptor beta chains from one sample sequenced in a study of metastatic and nonmetastatic thyroid tumors. TCRdb re-analyzed the PCR reads using MiXCR. The sample consists of tens of thousands of clones, roughly an eighth of them appearing once. No patient received treatment before thyroid surgery. Sequences were obtained from tumor tissue. The receptors come from a female donor with papillary thyroid cancer or a benign thyroid nodule (not recorded which). Some clones in this sample may be carry-over from other donors' samples.

This clone was found many times. J is TRBJ2-3 and V is TRBV20-1, with a tentative D call TRBD2 (6 bases). Per the germline V gene, CDR1 is DFQATT and CDR2 is SNEGSKA (reference sequence). This CDR3 is 13 amino acids long. Trimming took 6 bases from V and 0 from J, leaving 10 bases between them. The CDR3 loop is CSAGTDSTDTQYF. For the CDR3, the DNA is TGCAGTGCCGGGACTGATAGCACAGATACGCAGTATTTT.

Remarks on this clone: Sequence at one end of the junction differs from germline and may be a read error. The chain is built from TRBV9 and TRBJ1-6; D may be TRBD1 (5 bases). CDR3 length: 13 residues. The germline CDR1 and CDR2 sequences are SGDLS and YYNGEE. The CDR3 sequence: CASSVEGSSPLDF. The CDR3 bases are TGTGCCAGCAGCGTAGAGGGGAGCTCACCCCTCGACTTT.

This clone appeared many times. J is TRBJ2-7 and V is TRBV10-2; 13 bases map to TRBD2. The CDR3 runs 15 residues. J lost 4 bases, V lost 6 bases, and 6 bases had no gene match. CDR1 and CDR2 (germline): WSHSY, SAAADI. The CDR3 nucleotides are TGCGCCAGCAGGTGGACTAGCGGGAGTAAGTACGAGCAGTACTTC. This encodes CASRWTSGSKYEQYF.

There are many counts of this clone. The V gene is TRBV13, the J gene TRBJ2-3; 7 bases align to TRBD1. Germline V gene sequence: CDR1 PRHDT, CDR2 FYEKMQ (reference sequence). After removal of 5 bases from V and 1 base from J, the junction contained 6 bases not matched to a gene. The CDR3 spans 15 residues. The CDR3 region is CASSVRTGGTDTQYF. As DNA, the CDR3 is TGTGCCAGCAGCGTCCGGACAGGTGGCACAGATACGCAGTATTTT. The entire variable domain, with the rest obtained from reference TRBV13 and TRBJ2-3, is as follows: AAGVIQSPRHLIKEKRETATLKCYPIPRHDTVYWYQQGPGQDPQFLISFYEKMQSDKGSIPDRFSAQQFSDYHSELNMSSLELGDSALYFCASSVRTGGTDTQYFGPGTRLTVL.

This clone was counted at least ten times. The genes are TRBV19 and TRBJ1-2; 10 bases match TRBD1. Germline assignment: CDR1 LNHDA and CDR2 SQIVND (reference sequence). This CDR3 comprises 15 residues. With V trimmed by 3 bases and J by 6 bases, 7 bases remained unmatched. The CDR3 is CASSIRSGQGDGYTF. The CDR3 DNA is TGTGCCAGTAGTATTAGGAGTGGACAGGGGGATGGCTACACCTTC.

This clone was seen at least ten times. V usage is TRBV18 and J usage is TRBJ1-1; D remains unclear. CDR3 size: 13 residues. Germline loops: CDR1 KGHSH, CDR2 LQKENI. The V end lost 1 base, the J end lost 1 base, and 4 bases lay between the germline ends. The DNA of the CDR3 is TGTGCCAGCTCACCACAGGGGAACACTGAAGCTTTCTTT. Translated, it gives CASSPQGNTEAFF. Complete variable domain (other parts from reference TRBV18 and TRBJ1-1): NAGVMQNPRHLVRRRGQEARLRCSPMKGHSHVYWYRQLPEEGLKFMVYLQKENIIDESGMPKERFSAEFPKEGPSILRIQQVVRGDSAAYFCASSPQGNTEAFFGQGTRLTVV.

About this clone: Different DNA sequences within this sample yield the same CDR3. V gene TRBV20-1 combines with J gene TRBJ2-7; possibly TRBD1 for D (6 bases). Trimming took off 5 bases at V and 5 bases at J, with 19 bases between the two ends. Germline V lookup: CDR1 DFQATT, CDR2 SNEGSKA (reference sequence). This CDR3 region has 14 residues. The CDR3 region is CSAGGPTGNHEQYF. The CDR3 DNA sequence: TGCAGTGCTGGTGGTCCAACAGGGAACCACGAGCAGTACTTC.

This clone was observed at least ten times. This chain uses TRBV7-2 with TRBJ2-7; TRBD1 matches at 7 bases. This CDR3 comprises 12 residues. With 8 bases clipped from V and 3 bases from J, the junction kept 4 bases outside the gene matches. Germline V gives CDR1 SGHTA, CDR2 FQGNSA. This chain's CDR3 is CASGGQHYEQYF. CDR3 in DNA: TGTGCCAGCGGGGGACAGCACTACGAGCAGTACTTC.

This clone was recorded at least ten times. This sequence joins TRBV11-3 and TRBJ2-7; 9 bases are shared with TRBD2. The CDR3 runs to 14 residues. Germline V lookup: CDR1 SGHNT, CDR2 YENEEA. The V segment lost 3 bases and the J segment 6 bases; nucleotides outside the gene matches: 6. CDR3 nucleotides: TGTGCCAGCAGCTTTAGCGGGAGCCTCTCCGAGCAGTACTTC. It encodes CASSFSGSLSEQYF.

This clone came up a few times. This clone may be a read error of a much larger clone one base away. Other DNA sequences in this sample translate to the same CDR3. This chain joins TRBV29-1 and TRBJ2-2; D may be TRBD2 (6 bases). CDR3 length equals 11 residues. Trimming left V 7 bases short and J 6 bases short, with 9 bases between. The germline CDR1 and CDR2 sequences are SQVTM and ANQGSEA. CDR3 in amino acids: CSGGTAGELFF. The CDR3 DNA reads as TGCAGCGGTGGGACTGCCGGGGAGCTGTTTTTT.

This clone was detected a few times. This may be a read error, as it is one base from a much larger clone. The same CDR3 arises from other DNA sequences in this sample as well. The chain has TRBV11-3 and TRBJ2-5; D ambiguous. CDR3 size: 12 residues. Germline V gene sequence: CDR1 SGHNT, CDR2 YENEEA. The CDR3 sequence: CASSYEITAQYF. The CDR3 bases are TGTGCCAGCAGCTATGAAATTACGGCCCAGTATTTC.

This clone was observed at least ten times. CDR3 sequence reads: CATSMDRGRYEQYF. CDR3 DNA: TGTGCCACCAGCATGGACAGGGGTAGATACGAGCAGTACTTC. The rearrangement joins TRBV15 to TRBJ2-7; TRBD1 agrees at 9 bases. Trimming removed 4 bases from V and 4 bases from J; junction bases left unmatched: 5. Germline-derived CDR1 and CDR2 are LNHNV and YYDKDF (reference sequence). This CDR3 has 14 residues.

This clone was counted only a few times. It may be a read error: a sequence one base away is much more abundant. The genes are TRBV10-3 and TRBJ2-1; no definite D call. Germline-derived CDR1 and CDR2 are ENHRY and SYGVKD. CDR3 length equals 12 residues. V lost 3 bases and J 8 bases, leaving 8 bases between the germline ends. CDR3 DNA sequence: TGTGCCATCAGTGATCAGGTGGATGAGCAGTTCTTC. This codes for CAISDQVDEQFF.

This clone was observed at least ten times. The rearrangement uses TRBV5-4 and TRBJ2-3; D unresolved. This CDR3 has 12 residues. Germline CDR1 and CDR2: SGHNT and YYREEE (reference sequence). The ends were cut back, 0 bases at V and 4 bases at J, with 3 bases in the middle. The CDR3 protein is CASSLGSDTQYF. DNA of the CDR3: TGTGCCAGCAGCTTGGGTTCAGATACGCAGTATTTT.

This clone appeared many times. The chain has TRBV18 and TRBJ2-7, with D unresolved. The CDR3 has 14 amino acids. Trimming removed 1 base at V and 2 bases at J, with 9 bases between. Germline values: CDR1 KGHSH, CDR2 LQKENI. DNA for the CDR3: TGTGCCAGCTCACCACGACCGACCACCTACGAGCAGTACTTC. Its translation: CASSPRPTTYEQYF.

This clone was observed a handful of times. A much larger clone lies a single base off, so this may be a read error. The chain combines TRBV12-3 or TRBV12-4 with TRBJ1-2; D not certain. Trimming took off 6 bases at V and 4 bases at J, with 6 bases between the two ends. The CDR3 is 11 amino acids. CDR3: CASRASYGYTF. CDR3 in DNA: TGTGCCAGCAGGGCCTCCTATGGCTACACCTTC.

On this clone: A much larger clonotype is one base distant, so this may be a read error. The rearrangement uses TRBV7-8 and TRBJ1-1; a possible D gene is TRBD1 (5 bases). The V gene lost 4 bases and the J gene lost 3 bases, with 15 bases spanning the gap. CDR3 length: 15 amino acids. CDR1 is SGHVS and CDR2 is FQNEAQ in the germline V gene. The CDR3 protein is CASSWGSGMDTEAFF. The DNA for the CDR3 is TGTGCCAGCAGCTGGGGGTCGGGGATGGACACTGAAGCTTTCTTT.

The table lists this clone with many counts. This chain joins TRBV20-1 and TRBJ2-3; D is possibly TRBD2 (6 bases). Germline V gene data show CDR1 as DFQATT and CDR2 as SNEGSKA (reference sequence). V was pared by 4 bases and J by 3 bases, with 11 bases between. The CDR3 runs to 13 residues. Written as DNA, the CDR3 is TGCAGTGCTAAAGGGACTGGAACAGATACGCAGTATTTT. This gives the protein CSAKGTGTDTQYF.

This clone occurred many times. The chain links TRBV10-2 to TRBJ2-1; D may correspond to TRBD1 or TRBD2 (5 bases each). Trimming took 0 bases from V and 10 from J, leaving 13 bases between them. The CDR3 spans 14 residues. Germline-derived CDR1 and CDR2 are WSHSY and SAAADI. The CDR3 is CASSESGRSEEQFF. The CDR3 nucleotides are TGCGCCAGCAGTGAGTCGGGACGGTCTGAGGAGCAGTTCTTC.